These T cell receptor beta chains were read from a single sample in a study of shared clonotypes between healthy human individuals. Libraries were prepared by immunoSEQ multiplex PCR; TCRdb keeps only in-frame clonotypes and omits some of them. The sample yields about 1.5 million clones, around 98% seen once. The sequencing input was naive CD4+ T cells sorted from blood. Receptors were obtained from a man aged 30 to 45 in good health. Each CDR3 is given without its conserved first and last residue.

CDR3aa | j_gene | v_gene
ASTPESRSSYNEQF | TRBJ2-1 | TRBV7-9
ASSQEKRTSGRQANYEQY | TRBJ2-7 | TRBV4-1
ASSVTVNTGELF | TRBJ2-2 | TRBV6-5
ASSRQGNTGELF | TRBJ2-2 | TRBV25-1
ARSLVELLAGDTDTQY | TRBJ2-3 | TRBV7-5
ASSVGAGGYEQY | TRBJ2-7 | TRBV9
ASSQDVTDPEAF | TRBJ1-1 | TRBV14
ASSLADGTAYEQY | TRBJ2-7 | TRBV7-7
ASNERGETTGELF | TRBJ2-2 | TRBV9
ASRSGDTQY | TRBJ2-3 | TRBV19
ASSRDGFEAF | TRBJ1-1 | TRBV13